The 25 T cell receptor beta chains below all came from one sample that was sequenced in a study of T cells in localized non-small cell lung cancer. TCRdb's copy holds only in-frame clones and misses some; the assay was immunoSEQ multiplex PCR. The sample lists around 79,000 clones; 80% were seen once. The material sequenced was PBMCs, taken before any cancer treatment. The receptors were sampled from a man between 40 and 75 years old with stage II squamous cell lung carcinoma.

The chain employs TRBV28 and TRBJ1-2; possibly TRBD1 for D (5 bases). CDR1 MDHEN and CDR2 SYDVKM come from the germline V gene. This CDR3 contains 16 residues. V lost 4 bases to trimming and J lost 0 bases, with 15 bases between them. The CDR3, as DNA: TGTGCCAGCAGTTCATTCCCGGGGGTTGCTAACTATGGCTACACCTTC. Residues: CASSSFPGVANYGYTF.

This rearrangement joins TRBV9 to TRBJ2-5; 8 bases are shared with TRBD2. The CDR3 is 15 amino acids. V trimming: 0 bases; J trimming: 4 bases; junction bases outside the gene matches: 5. Germline loops: CDR1 SGDLS, CDR2 YYNGEE. CDR3 protein: CASSVGAGESETQYF. CDR3 nucleotide sequence: TGTGCCAGCAGCGTAGGAGCGGGAGAGTCAGAGACCCAGTACTTC.

CDR3 amino acids: CASSSGGSPLHF. The CDR3, as DNA: TGTGCCAGCAGCTCAGGGGGTTCACCCCTCCACTTT. The rearrangement joins TRBV6-5 to TRBJ1-6, with 7 bases aligning to TRBD1. Germline values: CDR1 MNHEY, CDR2 SVGAGI. The V and J ends lost 6 bases and 9 bases, in that order; junction bases with no gene match: 2. The CDR3 loop spans 12 amino acids.

The chain uses TRBV2 and TRBJ2-6; D gene uncertain. The CDR3 consists of 15 residues. Germline V CDR1 and CDR2: SNHLY, FYNNEI. Trimming shortened V by 5 bases and J by 4 bases, and 12 bases separated the two germline ends. The CDR3 loop reads CASSRMSPGANVLTF. DNA for the CDR3: TGTGCCAGCAGTCGCATGAGCCCGGGGGCCAACGTCCTGACTTTC.

The DNA of the CDR3 is TGTGCCAGCAGCGGGAGTAGCAGTTTCCCCTATGGCTACACCTTC. It encodes CASSGSSSFPYGYTF. The V call is TRBV9, the J call TRBJ1-2; no firm D call. The CDR3 has 15 amino acids. Germline V gene data show CDR1 as SGDLS and CDR2 as YYNGEE. The V and J ends lost 3 bases and 4 bases respectively, with 16 bases between them.

This clone was counted only a few times. The chain is built from TRBV5-1 and TRBJ2-3, with no clear D. This CDR3 spans 14 amino acids. Germline V gene lookup returns CDR1 SGHRS and CDR2 YFSETQ. V was trimmed by 4 bases and J by 4 bases, leaving 13 bases between them. The CDR3 here is CASSGSTGADTQYF. The CDR3 DNA reads as TGCGCCAGCAGCGGATCAACTGGGGCAGATACGCAGTATTTT.

The V gene is TRBV18, the J gene TRBJ1-3; TRBD1 is a possible D gene (6 bases). The CDR3 is 19 amino acids. Germline V lookup: CDR1 KGHSH, CDR2 LQKENI. Trimming cost V 4 bases and J 0 bases, with 22 bases left between them. The DNA for the CDR3 is TGTGCCAGCTCACTAAATCCAGGGGCCCTCATTAGCTCTGGAAACACCATATATTTT. Encoded protein: CASSLNPGALISSGNTIYF.

This clone was seen more than once but under ten times. The rearrangement uses TRBV19 and TRBJ1-1; D ambiguous. The CDR3 spans 13 residues. Germline loops: CDR1 LNHDA, CDR2 SQIVND (reference sequence). V was cut by 1 base and J by 8 bases, with 11 bases left in between. The CDR3 protein is CASSIAEGAEAFF. As DNA, the CDR3 is TGTGCCAGTAGTATAGCGGAGGGTGCCGAAGCTTTCTTT. The complete variable domain, with remaining parts taken from reference TRBV19 and TRBJ1-1, reads DGGITQSPKYLFRKEGQNVTLSCEQNLNHDAMYWYRQDPGQGLRLIYYSQIVNDFQKGDIAEGYSVSREKKESFPLTVTSAQKNPTAFYLCASSIAEGAEAFFGQGTRLTVV.

J is TRBJ2-7 and V is TRBV28; the D is unclear. The ends were cut back, 6 bases at V and 2 bases at J, with 11 bases in the middle. Germline loops: CDR1 MDHEN, CDR2 SYDVKM. This CDR3 has 13 amino acids. The chain's CDR3 is CASRVASAYEQYF. The CDR3 DNA sequence: TGTGCCAGCAGGGTGGCGTCTGCCTACGAGCAGTACTTC.

The chain combines TRBV4-3 with TRBJ2-5; D may match TRBD1 or TRBD2 (5 bases each). The germline V and J ends were trimmed by 4 bases and 4 bases, with 16 bases remaining between them. Germline V CDR1 and CDR2: LGHNA, YSLEER. The CDR3 totals 15 residues. CDR3 sequence reads: CASSRGFLSRETQYF. CDR3 in DNA: TGCGCCAGCAGCCGGGGGTTTTTGTCGCGAGAGACCCAGTACTTC.

The rearrangement links TRBV30 to TRBJ1-6; perhaps TRBD1 as D (5 bases). Trimming removed 1 base from V and 7 bases from J, with 11 bases in between. Germline-derived CDR1 and CDR2 are GTSNPN and SVGIG (reference sequence). There are 14 residues in the CDR3. For the CDR3, the DNA is TGTGCCTGGAGTGGGGGCAGGAGCAATTCACCCCTCCACTTT. This encodes CAWSGGRSNSPLHF.

This sequence joins TRBV9 and TRBJ2-3; 11 bases align to TRBD2. The ends lost 0 bases at V and 2 bases at J; junction bases unmatched: 5. The CDR3 runs 17 residues. Germline CDR1 and CDR2: SGDLS and YYNGEE. DNA for the CDR3: TGTGCCAGCAGCGTAGGGACTAGCGGGCGCTCCACAGATACGCAGTATTTT. Encoded protein: CASSVGTSGRSTDTQYF.

This chain uses TRBV2 with TRBJ1-1; D ambiguous. The germline V gene has CDR1 SNHLY and CDR2 FYNNEI. The ends were cut back, 6 bases at V and 0 bases at J, with 14 bases in the middle. The CDR3 sequence is 15 residues long. The CDR3 loop is CASSPPPVMNTEAFF. The DNA of the CDR3 is TGTGCCAGCAGCCCGCCCCCTGTCATGAACACTGAAGCTTTCTTT.

This clone came up a few times. The rearrangement links TRBV5-1 to TRBJ1-2; 8 bases are shared with TRBD1. This CDR3 contains 13 residues. V shed 5 bases and J 4 bases; nucleotides not matched to a gene: 4. Germline V gives CDR1 SGHRS, CDR2 YFSETQ. The CDR3 DNA reads as TGCGCCAGCAGTCGTACAGGGGGCTATGGCTACACCTTC. As protein: CASSRTGGYGYTF.

A single count supports this clone. This chain joins TRBV28 and TRBJ2-7; D is undetermined. The CDR3 extends over 13 amino acids. Germline assignment: CDR1 MDHEN and CDR2 SYDVKM. V lost 5 bases, J lost 2 bases, and 10 bases lay in between. The CDR3 DNA is TGTGCCAGCAGTGTCTTGGACCCCTACGAGCAGTACTTC. Protein product: CASSVLDPYEQYF.

V and J are TRBV5-1 and TRBJ2-5; the D gene could be TRBD1 or TRBD2 (5 bases each). The V end was cut by 4 bases, the J end by 2 bases, with 12 bases between. Germline V gene sequence: CDR1 SGHRS, CDR2 YFSETQ. The CDR3 is 14 residues long. DNA of the CDR3: TGCGCCAGCAGCCCCGGGACGGTACAAGAGACCCAGTACTTC. Protein product: CASSPGTVQETQYF.

The chain recombines TRBV21-1 with TRBJ1-4. TRBV21-1 is assigned pseudogene status. This CDR3 has 15 residues. The CDR3 nucleotides are TGTGCCAGCAGCTCCCGACGGACTGCTAATGAAAAACTGTTTTTT. Amino acid sequence: CASSSRRTANEKLFF.

V and J are TRBV4-3 and TRBJ1-6; D call uncertain. V was shortened by 1 base and J by 9 bases, with 13 bases between the two germline ends. The CDR3 has 15 residues. CDR1 is LGHNA and CDR2 is YSLEER in the germline V gene. The CDR3 region has the DNA TGCGCCAGCAGCCAAGTTCCGGTGGGGTTTTCACCCCTCCACTTT. Translating it yields CASSQVPVGFSPLHF.

This clone was counted between two and nine times. J is TRBJ2-7 and V is TRBV6-5, with TRBD2 matching 11 bases. V shed 6 bases, J shed 1 base, and the junction held 5 bases outside the gene matches. Germline V gene data show CDR1 as MNHEY and CDR2 as SVGAGI. This CDR3 is 15 amino acids long. For the CDR3, the DNA is TGTGCCAGCAGGCCCGGGACTAGCGGATCCTACGAGCAGTACTTC. Translating gives CASRPGTSGSYEQYF.

This clone showed up just a few times. The CDR3 protein is CASSASTVHAEAFF. The CDR3, as DNA: TGTGCCAGCAGCGCATCGACAGTCCACGCTGAAGCTTTCTTT. The genes are TRBV7-9 and TRBJ1-1, with a tentative D call TRBD1 (5 bases). Germline V gene lookup returns CDR1 SEHNR and CDR2 FQNEAQ (reference sequence). The germline V and J ends were trimmed by 5 bases and 6 bases, with 16 bases remaining between them. The CDR3 is made up of 14 amino acids.

V gene TRBV21-1 combines with J gene TRBJ2-4; the table calls TRBD1, which could not be checked here. TRBV21-1 is given as a pseudogene. The CDR3 is 15 residues long. The CDR3 here is CASSKYRTEENIQYF. The CDR3, as DNA: TGTGCCAGCAGCAAATACCGGACAGAAGAAAACATTCAGTACTTC.

This clone was seen a single time. This chain joins TRBV6-6 and TRBJ1-4; unclear D gene. This CDR3 contains 15 residues. The germline gives CDR1 MNHNY, CDR2 SVGAGI (reference sequence). Trimming cost V 2 bases and J 0 bases, with 7 bases left between them. The CDR3 coding sequence is TGTGCCAGCAGTTACGCAGATTCAACTAATGAAAAACTGTTTTTT. Amino acids: CASSYADSTNEKLFF.

V gene TRBV5-6 combines with J gene TRBJ2-7; a weak D match, TRBD1 (6 bases). V lost 4 bases to trimming and J lost 0 bases, with 17 bases between them. This CDR3 is 16 amino acids long. The germline CDR1 and CDR2 sequences are SGHDT and YYEEEE. The CDR3 loop is CASSPRGTVSSYEQYF. The CDR3 region has the DNA TGTGCCAGCAGCCCCAGGGGAACTGTGAGCTCCTACGAGCAGTACTTC.

This CDR3 is CASSGRNEQYF. CDR3 coding DNA: TGTGCCAGCAGTGGGCGTAACGAGCAGTACTTC. The chain couples TRBV28 to TRBJ2-7; D is uncertain. The length of the CDR3 is 11 residues. Trimming took 5 bases from V and 5 from J, leaving 7 bases between them. Per germline, CDR1 MDHEN and CDR2 SYDVKM.

This clone was recorded only once. The rearrangement joins TRBV6-6 to TRBJ2-7; no firm D call. V was shortened by 6 bases and J by 5 bases, with 14 bases between the two germline ends. Germline V CDR1 and CDR2: MNHNY, SVGAGI (reference sequence). This CDR3 comprises 13 residues. The CDR3 region has the DNA TGTGCCAGCAGGACCGGGCCCCGACACGAGCAGTACTTC. Protein product: CASRTGPRHEQYF.